A selection of T cell receptor beta chains follows, all from one sample in a study of PD-1 blockade in mismatch repair-deficient tumors. Only in-frame clones appear in the TCRdb table, and some are missing; sequencing was by immunoSEQ multiplex PCR. The sample has around 100,000 clones, approximately 80% seen once. The sample consisted of peripheral blood, taken about 13 months after starting pembrolizumab. Receptors originate from an adult with mismatch repair-deficient cancer. CDR3s include the opening cysteine and the closing phenylalanine or tryptophan. The D gene is left open where the match is weak. Size is stated for part of the rows, as once, few or many counts, or as a class when the clone is expanded.

J: TRBJ2-1
V: TRBV27
D: TRBD2
size: -
DNA: TGTGCCAGCAGTTTGGGGAGGGGTGAGCAGTTCTTC
CDR3: CASSLGRGEQFF

J: TRBJ1-5
V: TRBV27
D: -
size: -
DNA: TGTGCCAGCAGTTTATTTCATAATCAGCCCCAGCATTTT
CDR3: CASSLFHNQPQHF

J: TRBJ2-1
V: TRBV27
D: -
size: -
DNA: TGTGCCAGCACCTTGGGAGGGGGGGGCTACAATGAGCAGTTCTTC
CDR3: CASTLGGGGYNEQFF

J: TRBJ2-7
V: TRBV7-3
D: TRBD2
size: -
DNA: TGTGCCAGCAGCAGTGCGGGAGGGCCAGCCTACGAGCAGTACTTC
CDR3: CASSSAGGPAYEQYF

J: TRBJ2-3
V: TRBV6-1
D: -
size: -
DNA: TGTGCCGGACAAACTACTAACACAGATACGCAGTATTTT
CDR3: CAGQTTNTDTQYF

J: TRBJ1-2
V: TRBV11-3
D: -
size: -
DNA: TGTGCCAGCAGCTTCAGAGGGTTTCAGAACTATGGCTACACCTTC
CDR3: CASSFRGFQNYGYTF

J: TRBJ1-1
V: TRBV30
D: -
size: -
DNA: TGTGCCTGGAGTGACCAAAGGGACGTAAACACTGAAGCTTTCTTT
CDR3: CAWSDQRDVNTEAFF

J: TRBJ1-1
V: TRBV18
D: -
size: few
DNA: TGTGCCAGCTCACCAGGCCCCCAGCAGAACACTGAAGCTTTCTTT
CDR3: CASSPGPQQNTEAFF

J: TRBJ2-5
V: TRBV7-2
D: -
size: few
DNA: TGTGCCAGCAGCAGACTCGTCGGGCTGGGAGAGACCCAGTACTTC
CDR3: CASSRLVGLGETQYF

J: TRBJ2-7
V: TRBV7-3
D: -
size: -
DNA: TGTGCCAGCAGCTTAACAGCGGCATTCGAGCAGTACTTC
CDR3: CASSLTAAFEQYF

J: TRBJ2-1
V: TRBV7-2
D: -
size: -
DNA: TGTGCCAGCAGCTGGAGCTCCTACAATGAGCAGTTCTTC
CDR3: CASSWSSYNEQFF

J: TRBJ2-5
V: TRBV25-1
D: TRBD2
size: -
DNA: TGTGCCAGCAGTGGGTACGGGACTAGCGGGTCTGGGGCAGAGACCCAGTACTTC
CDR3: CASSGYGTSGSGAETQYF

J: TRBJ1-2
V: TRBV30
D: -
size: -
DNA: TGTGCCTGGAGATACAGGGACTTGGGAGGCTACACCTTC
CDR3: CAWRYRDLGGYTF

J: TRBJ2-3
V: TRBV27
D: -
size: -
DNA: TGTGCCAGCAGTTTAGGACCCCAAGGGCTCACAGATACGCAGTATTTT
CDR3: CASSLGPQGLTDTQYF

J: TRBJ2-1
V: TRBV5-1
D: TRBD2
size: -
DNA: TGCGCCAGCAGCAAGGAGGCGCTAGCGGGGGTCTCCTACAATGAGCAGTTCTTC
CDR3: CASSKEALAGVSYNEQFF

J: TRBJ2-1
V: TRBV5-8
D: -
size: -
DNA: TGTGCCAGCAGCCCAGCAGGACTCAGAGGATACAATGAGCTGTTCTTC
CDR3: CASSPAGLRGYNELFF

J: TRBJ2-7
V: TRBV4-1
D: -
size: -
DNA: TGCGCCAGCAGCCAATATAAGCTCTACGAGCAGTACTTC
CDR3: CASSQYKLYEQYF

J: TRBJ2-2
V: TRBV5-6
D: -
size: -
DNA: TGTGCCAGCAGCTTAGGCAGAAACACCGGGGAGCTGTTTTTT
CDR3: CASSLGRNTGELFF

J: TRBJ2-1
V: TRBV30
D: -
size: -
DNA: TGTGCCTGGAGTCTAAACTTGGGGGGTGAGCAGTTCTTC
CDR3: CAWSLNLGGEQFF

J: TRBJ2-2
V: TRBV7-2
D: -
size: -
DNA: TGTGCCAGCAGCTTAGCGATCACCGGGGAGCTGTTTTTT
CDR3: CASSLAITGELFF

J: TRBJ1-4
V: TRBV5-8
D: -
size: few
DNA: TGTGCCAGCAGCGGGCAAAAACTGTTTTTT
CDR3: CASSGQKLFF

J: TRBJ2-3
V: TRBV10-1
D: -
size: -
DNA: TGCGCCAGCAGTGCCGGGGGGCATGGGGCAGATACGCAGTATTTT
CDR3: CASSAGGHGADTQYF

J: TRBJ1-1
V: TRBV5-1
D: -
size: -
DNA: TGCGCCAGCAGCTTCCGGGGGCAGAGGACTGAAGCTTTCTTT
CDR3: CASSFRGQRTEAFF

J: TRBJ2-7
V: TRBV15
D: TRBD2
size: -
DNA: TGTGCCACCAGCAAGGGTGAAGCGGGAGGGTCCTCCTACGAGCAGTACTTC
CDR3: CATSKGEAGGSSYEQYF

J: TRBJ2-7
V: TRBV4-1
D: -
size: -
DNA: TGCGCCAGCAGCCAAGTTTCAGGATCCTACGAGCAGTACTTC
CDR3: CASSQVSGSYEQYF

J: TRBJ2-6
V: TRBV10-3
D: TRBD1
size: -
DNA: TGTGCCATCAGTGAGGTGCCGGGACAGGGGATGTCTGGGGCCAACGTCCTGACTTTC
CDR3: CAISEVPGQGMSGANVLTF

J: TRBJ1-2
V: TRBV7-3
D: -
size: -
DNA: TGTGCCAGCAGTCAGACAGCCTCTGGGGGCTACACCTTC
CDR3: CASSQTASGGYTF

J: TRBJ2-1
V: TRBV18
D: TRBD2
size: -
DNA: TGTGCCAGCTCACCGAGCGGGACCGCTAGCTCCTACAATGAGCAGTTCTTC
CDR3: CASSPSGTASSYNEQFF

J: TRBJ2-7
V: TRBV5-4
D: TRBD1
size: -
DNA: TGTGCCAGCAGCTTGGCCGGTCAGGGGGCTAAGCAGTACTTC
CDR3: CASSLAGQGAKQYF

J: TRBJ1-1
V: TRBV27
D: -
size: -
DNA: TGTGCCAGCAGTCCCCACAAGAACACTGAAGCTTTCTTT
CDR3: CASSPHKNTEAFF

J: TRBJ1-1
V: TRBV29-1
D: -
size: -
DNA: TGCAGCGTTGATGGGGGAGCGACTGAAGCTTTCTTT
CDR3: CSVDGGATEAFF

J: TRBJ2-7
V: TRBV30
D: TRBD2
size: -
DNA: TGTGCCTGGAGTGTACGGCGGGAGAATTACGAGCAGTACTTC
CDR3: CAWSVRRENYEQYF

J: TRBJ2-7
V: TRBV5-6
D: -
size: -
DNA: TGTGCCAGCAGCGCAGCCGGGGCCTACGAGCAGTACTTC
CDR3: CASSAAGAYEQYF

J: TRBJ2-1
V: TRBV19
D: -
size: -
DNA: TGTGCCAGTAGTATGGGGCAGGGGACCTACAATGAGCAGTTCTTC
CDR3: CASSMGQGTYNEQFF

J: TRBJ1-2
V: TRBV5-4
D: -
size: -
DNA: TGTGCCAGCAGCCTCCCTACAGGGCGGGAGGGCTACACCTTC
CDR3: CASSLPTGREGYTF

J: TRBJ2-7
V: TRBV4-2
D: -
size: few
DNA: TGTGCCAGCAGCCAAGTCTGGGACCAAGCCTACGAGCAGTACTTC
CDR3: CASSQVWDQAYEQYF

J: TRBJ2-5
V: TRBV6-1
D: -
size: once
DNA: TGTGCCAGCAGTGTATTCAACCAAGAGACCCAGTACTTC
CDR3: CASSVFNQETQYF

J: TRBJ2-3
V: TRBV13
D: TRBD2
size: -
DNA: TGTGCTACTTTGGGGACTAGCGGGAGGGCCCCCGACCGCTCTAGCACAGATACGCAGTATTTT
CDR3: CATLGTSGRAPDRSSTDTQYF

J: TRBJ2-2
V: TRBV7-3
D: -
size: -
DNA: TGTGCCAGCAGCCCCGATGATGGAGGGGTGCCCGGGGAGCTGTTTTTT
CDR3: CASSPDDGGVPGELFF

J: TRBJ2-3
V: TRBV30
D: -
size: once
DNA: TGTGCCTTAGCGGAAAGCACAGATACGCAGTATTTT
CDR3: CALAESTDTQYF

J: TRBJ2-7
V: TRBV6-5
D: -
size: -
DNA: TGTGCCAGCAGTTCTATACTCAGGGGAAGGAGGGTCGAGCAGTACTTC
CDR3: CASSSILRGRRVEQYF

J: TRBJ1-2
V: TRBV30
D: TRBD1
size: few
DNA: TGTGCCTGGATTGGGACAGGGAACGGCTACACCTTC
CDR3: CAWIGTGNGYTF

J: TRBJ1-1
V: TRBV11-3
D: TRBD1
size: -
DNA: TGTGCCAGCAGCTCTAACAGGGGTGGGTTTTTAACTGAAGCTTTCTTT
CDR3: CASSSNRGGFLTEAFF

J: TRBJ1-3
V: TRBV7-9
D: -
size: -
DNA: TGTGCCAGCAGCTTAGAGGGACATCTCTCTGGAAACACCATATATTTT
CDR3: CASSLEGHLSGNTIYF

J: TRBJ2-7
V: TRBV10-3
D: -
size: few
DNA: TGTGCCATCAGTGTCAGCGGTGGCTACGAGCAGTACTTC
CDR3: CAISVSGGYEQYF

J: TRBJ2-5
V: TRBV30
D: TRBD2
size: once
DNA: TGTGCCTGGGCAGGACTAGCGGGAGAGACCCAGTACTTC
CDR3: CAWAGLAGETQYF

J: TRBJ1-2
V: TRBV6-4
D: TRBD1
size: once
DNA: TGTGCCAGCAGTCCGGATCCGGGACAGTCTCATGATGGCTACACCTTC
CDR3: CASSPDPGQSHDGYTF

J: TRBJ2-5
V: TRBV7-7
D: -
size: once
DNA: TGTGCTAGCAGCCGGGACCACGAAGAGACCCAGTACTTC
CDR3: CASSRDHEETQYF

J: TRBJ2-1
V: TRBV7-2
D: TRBD1
size: -
DNA: TGTGCCAGCAGCTTAGCGGGACAGGGGGCTCGGGAGCAGTTCTTC
CDR3: CASSLAGQGAREQFF

J: TRBJ2-7
V: TRBV7-6
D: -
size: once
DNA: TGTGCCAGCAGCTTAAACCGGGCTCACTACGAGCAGTACTTC
CDR3: CASSLNRAHYEQYF

J: TRBJ1-2
V: TRBV7-9
D: -
size: -
DNA: TGTGCCAGCAGCCTAGGGACACCCTGGGGCTATGGCTACACCTTC
CDR3: CASSLGTPWGYGYTF